Reported below is one T cell receptor beta chain. This entry is derived from a study of STAT5B mutations in CD4+ large granular lymphocyte leukemia. The data were produced by immunoSEQ multiplex PCR, yet TCRdb's version contains in-frame clones alone and is incomplete. Here the sample spans 22,000 or so clones, 78% being singletons. The source is a human donor in good health. Sequenced input: CD4+ T cells from blood buffy coats.

The CDR3 DNA sequence: TGTGCCAGCAGCTTAGGGGGACAGGAATACTACGAGCAGTACTTC. Encoded protein: CASSLGGQEYYEQYF. The chain recombines TRBV7-2 with TRBJ2-7; 8 bases are a match to TRBD1. Germline CDR1 SGHTA, CDR2 FQGNSA. With 1 base clipped from V and 3 bases from J, the junction kept 5 bases outside the gene matches. The CDR3 extends over 15 amino acids. Full variable domain (remainder filled in from reference TRBV7-2 and TRBJ2-7): GAGVSQSPSNKVTEKGKDVELRCDPISGHTALYWYRQSLGQGLEFLIYFQGNSAPDKSGLPSDRFSAERTGGSVSTLTIQRTQQEDSAVYLCASSLGGQEYYEQYFGPGTRLTVT.